This is a list of T cell receptor beta chains from one sample in a study of shared clonotypes between healthy human individuals. TCRdb keeps only in-frame clones here, not all; method: immunoSEQ multiplex PCR. The data show over 950,000 clones, about 72% seen once. Sequenced: memory CD4+ T cells from PBMCs. The receptors were gathered from a young man in good health. Some clones in this sample may be carry-over from other donors' samples. The CDR3 runs from the conserved cysteine through the conserved F or W. The D gene is left open where the match is weak. Not all rows give a size; the values are once, few, many and, for expanded clones, a class.

TGTGCCAGCAGTGAGGAGGGTTGGGAGACCCAGTACTTC	CASSEEGWETQYF	NA	TRBV6-1	TRBJ2-5	13	NA
TGTGCCAGCAGTTCCCCCGGAGGGAGCTCTGGAAACACCATATATTTT	CASSSPGGSSGNTIYF	NA	TRBV28	TRBJ1-3	16	NA
TGCGCCAGCAGCCCTACGTACCCACAGGGGGCGGGGGAGCAGTACTTC	CASSPTYPQGAGEQYF	NA	TRBV5-1	TRBJ2-7	16	TRBD1
NA	CASSFGSGGDTGELFF	NA	TRBV28	TRBJ2-2	16	NA
TGTGCCTCGTCCTCAGGACAGGCGAACACCGGGGAGCTGTTTTTT	CASSSGQANTGELFF	NA	TRBV18	TRBJ2-2	15	TRBD1
TGTGCCAGCTCACCACGCGGGTATAGCACTGAAGCTTTCTTT	CASSPRGYSTEAFF	NA	TRBV18	TRBJ1-1	14	NA
TGTGCCAGCAGCCCGGGACTAGCCCCGTGGGATGAGCAGTTCTTC	CASSPGLAPWDEQFF	once	TRBV27	TRBJ2-1	15	TRBD2
TGTGCCAGCAGCCCTAGGGGGCGCGGGAACATTCAGTACTTC	CASSPRGRGNIQYF	NA	TRBV9	TRBJ2-4	14	TRBD1
TGTGCCAGCAGCCCCACCCACGGCGGGGACCTCTACGAGCAGTACTTC	CASSPTHGGDLYEQYF	NA	TRBV7-3	TRBJ2-7	16	NA
TGTGCCAGCAGCTTGACGAAGACTAAAGCTTTCTTT	CASSLTKTKAFF	NA	TRBV5-8	TRBJ1-1	12	NA
TGTGCCAGCGGTCGGGCCAATCCAGATACGCAGTATTTT	CASGRANPDTQYF	NA	TRBV2	TRBJ2-3	13	NA
TGTGCCAGCAGTGGCGGCAGCAACTATGGCTACACCTTC	CASSGGSNYGYTF	NA	TRBV2	TRBJ1-2	13	NA
TGCAGCGTTGAGTCCCAAGCTCGGGGCTACACCTTC	CSVESQARGYTF	NA	TRBV29-1	TRBJ1-2	12	NA
TGTGCCAGCAGGCAGCGGGAGAGTCGGTACGAGCAGTACTTC	CASRQRESRYEQYF	NA	TRBV28	TRBJ2-7	14	TRBD2
TGTGCCAGCAGCTTATACCCCCCGGGGCCGGAGGGCGAGCAGTACTTC	CASSLYPPGPEGEQYF	NA	TRBV7-2	TRBJ2-7	16	NA
TGTGCCTGGAGTGTACGTGGAGATACGCAGTATTTT	CAWSVRGDTQYF	NA	TRBV30	TRBJ2-3	12	NA
TGTGCCACCCCTATGGTAGGGGGCTACAATGAGCAGTTCTTC	CATPMVGGYNEQFF	few	TRBV21-1	TRBJ2-1	14	NA
TGTGCCAGCAGCCAGGGGCCTTACGAGCAGTACTTC	CASSQGPYEQYF	NA	TRBV28	TRBJ2-7	12	NA
TGTGCCAGCAGCCAGGGGAACTATGGCTACACCTTC	CASSQGNYGYTF	NA	TRBV2	TRBJ1-2	12	NA